A single sample gave rise to the 5 T cell receptor beta chains below, sequenced in a study of cytomegalovirus exposure and HLA in healthy donors. It was with 60 Vbeta and 13 Jbeta primers that the PCR ran. Measured with immunoSEQ multiplex PCR; TCRdb has only the in-frame clones, and not every one. The sample has 130,000 to 150,000 clones, 80% seen once; the top ten hold under 6%. The sequencing input was PBMCs. These receptors came from a man aged 35-49 years in good health and CMV-seronegative.

The V and J genes are TRBV7-8 and TRBJ1-2; a possible D gene is TRBD1 (6 bases). The length of the CDR3 is 14 residues. Germline V lookup: CDR1 SGHVS, CDR2 FQNEAQ. V was pared by 3 bases and J by 1 base, with 9 bases between. The CDR3: CASSFRDINYGYTF. CDR3 DNA: TGTGCCAGCAGCTTCCGGGACATTAACTATGGCTACACCTTC.

The chain carries TRBV5-4 and TRBJ2-7; 9 bases fit TRBD1. The CDR3 has 12 residues. Trimming at V came to 2 bases and at J to 10 bases, leaving 4 bases not matched to a gene. The germline gives CDR1 SGHNT, CDR2 YYREEE (reference sequence). CDR3 sequence: CASSLYRGPQYF. For the CDR3, the DNA is TGTGCCAGCAGCTTATACAGGGGGCCTCAGTACTTC. The complete variable domain, with remaining parts taken from reference TRBV5-4 and TRBJ2-7, reads ETGVTQSPTHLIKTRGQQVTLRCSSQSGHNTVSWYQQALGQGPQFIFQYYREEENGRGNFPPRFSGLQFPNYSSELNVNALELDDSALYLCASSLYRGPQYFGPGTRLTVT.

The chain has TRBV6-6 and TRBJ1-1; D perhaps matches TRBD1 (5 bases). Germline V gene data show CDR1 as MNHNY and CDR2 as SVGAGI (reference sequence). The CDR3 has 15 residues. Between the trimmed V and J ends, which lost 7 bases and 2 bases, there was a span of 17 bases. The CDR3 DNA sequence: TGTGCCAGCACTCAAGGGGCTAGACTCAACACTGAAGCTTTCTTT. Its protein is CASTQGARLNTEAFF.

The rearrangement uses TRBV7-6 and TRBJ2-1; 8 nucleotides line up with TRBD1. Unmatched junction bases numbered 2, after V lost 3 bases and J lost 1 base. Germline V gene lookup returns CDR1 SGHVS and CDR2 FNYEAQ. The CDR3 length is 15 residues. The CDR3: CASSFRQGSYNEQFF. CDR3 nucleotide sequence: TGTGCCAGCAGCTTCCGACAGGGGTCCTACAATGAGCAGTTCTTC.

The V call is TRBV7-9, the J call TRBJ1-1; D is unresolved. The CDR3 extends over 14 amino acids. V lost 5 bases to trimming and J lost 6 bases, with 16 bases between them. The germline gives CDR1 SEHNR, CDR2 FQNEAQ (reference sequence). CDR3 in amino acids: CASSGDSSTAEAFF. As DNA, the CDR3 is TGTGCCAGCAGCGGAGATTCGTCGACGGCTGAAGCTTTCTTT.